This record looks at one T cell receptor (beta chain) sequence and its context. There are 13 residues in the CDR3. V shed 5 bases and J shed 6 bases, with 10 bases lying between them. Germline V CDR1 and CDR2: MNHEY, SMNVEV (reference sequence). The data stem from a study of blood T cell repertoires in COVID-19. Profiled with immunoSEQ multiplex PCR; TCRdb holds only in-frame clones, not every one. Here the sample spans roughly 140,000 clones, around 80% being singletons. Sample: PBMCs or T cells enriched from blood (not recorded which). This receptor was identified in a woman aged 18 to 35 who had been exposed to COVID-19. This chain joins TRBV27 and TRBJ1-4; D gene ambiguous. CDR3 DNA: TGTGCCAGCAGTGGAGGTGTGGATGAAAAACTGTTTTTT. Translated: CASSGGVDEKLFF.